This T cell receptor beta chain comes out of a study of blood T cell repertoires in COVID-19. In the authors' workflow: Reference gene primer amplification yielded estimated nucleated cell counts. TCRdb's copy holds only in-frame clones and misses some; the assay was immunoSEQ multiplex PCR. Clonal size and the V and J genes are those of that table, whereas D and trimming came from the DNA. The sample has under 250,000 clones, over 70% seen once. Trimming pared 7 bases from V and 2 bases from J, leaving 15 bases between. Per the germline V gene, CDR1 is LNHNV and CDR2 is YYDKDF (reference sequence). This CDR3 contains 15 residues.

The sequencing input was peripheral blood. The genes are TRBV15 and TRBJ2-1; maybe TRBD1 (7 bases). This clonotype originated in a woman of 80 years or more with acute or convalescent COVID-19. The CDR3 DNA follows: TGTGCCACCACCCCGGGGGACAGTACCTACAATGAGCAGTTCTTC. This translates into CATTPGDSTYNEQFF.